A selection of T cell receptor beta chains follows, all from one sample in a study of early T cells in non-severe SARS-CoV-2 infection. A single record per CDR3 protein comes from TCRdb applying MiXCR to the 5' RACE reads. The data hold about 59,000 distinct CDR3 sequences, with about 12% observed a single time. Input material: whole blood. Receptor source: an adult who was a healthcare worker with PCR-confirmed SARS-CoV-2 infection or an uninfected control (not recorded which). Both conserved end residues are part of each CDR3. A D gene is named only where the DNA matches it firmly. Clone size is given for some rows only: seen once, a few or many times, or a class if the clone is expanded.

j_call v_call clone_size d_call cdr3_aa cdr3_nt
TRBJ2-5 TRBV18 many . CASSPQETQYF TGTGCCAGCTCACCTCAAGAGACCCAGTACTTC
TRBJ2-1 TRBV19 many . CASSMTGTPYNEQFF TGTGCCAGTAGTATGACGGGGACCCCTTACAATGAGCAGTTCTTC
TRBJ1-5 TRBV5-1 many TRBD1 CASSLGQGQPQHF TGCGCCAGCAGCTTGGGACAGGGGCAGCCCCAGCATTTT
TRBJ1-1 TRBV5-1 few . CASSSTGRAEAFF TGCGCCAGCAGCTCTACAGGGAGGGCTGAAGCTTTCTTT
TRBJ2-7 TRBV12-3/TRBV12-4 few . CASSLTGSSNEQYF TGTGCCAGCAGTTTAACAGGGTCAAGTAACGAGCAGTACTTC
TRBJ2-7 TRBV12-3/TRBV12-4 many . CASSLDSSYEQYF TGTGCCAGCAGTTTGGACAGCTCCTACGAGCAGTACTTC
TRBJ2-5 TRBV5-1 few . CASSLAPTKQETQYF TGCGCCAGCAGCTTGGCCCCAACTAAACAAGAGACCCAGTACTTC
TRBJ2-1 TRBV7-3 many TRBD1 CASSNPGQHYNEQFF TGTGCCAGCAGCAATCCGGGACAGCACTACAATGAGCAGTTCTTC
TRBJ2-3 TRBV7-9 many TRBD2 CASWKAGGPSGKGDTQYF TGTGCCAGCTGGAAGGCGGGAGGGCCCTCTGGGAAGGGAGATACGCAGTATTTT
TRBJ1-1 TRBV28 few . CASSLSTGWAFF TGTGCCAGCAGTCTCTCCACAGGGTGGGCTTTCTTT
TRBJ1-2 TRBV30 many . CAWIATGLSGYTF TGTGCCTGGATAGCAACAGGGCTCTCTGGCTACACCTTC
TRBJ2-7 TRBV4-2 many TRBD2 CASSPGGPSYEQYF TGTGCCAGCAGCCCGGGGGGACCGTCCTACGAGCAGTACTTC
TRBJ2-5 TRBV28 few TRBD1 CASSKIATGVWETQYF TGTGCCAGCAGTAAGATCGCGACAGGGGTTTGGGAGACCCAGTACTTC
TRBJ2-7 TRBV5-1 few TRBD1 CASSRGQGDSYEQYF TGCGCCAGCAGCCGGGGACAGGGGGATTCCTACGAGCAGTACTTC
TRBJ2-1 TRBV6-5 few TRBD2 CASSPRPSGLYNEQFF TGTGCCAGCAGTCCACGGCCTAGCGGGCTTTACAATGAGCAGTTCTTC
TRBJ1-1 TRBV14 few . CASSQWVSMNTEAFF TGTGCCAGCAGCCAATGGGTCTCAATGAACACTGAAGCTTTCTTT
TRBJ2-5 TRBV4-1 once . CASSRDGLKETQYF TGCGCCAGCAGCCGGGACGGACTGAAAGAGACCCAGTACTTC
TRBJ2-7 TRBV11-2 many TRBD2 CASSFGLAGGNEQYF TGTGCCAGCAGCTTTGGGCTAGCGGGAGGCAACGAGCAGTACTTC
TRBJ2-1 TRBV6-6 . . CASISEGGGKFNEQFF TGTGCCAGCATTTCCGAAGGAGGGGGGAAGTTCAATGAGCAGTTCTTC
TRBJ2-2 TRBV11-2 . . CASSSRDTGELFF TGTGCCAGCAGCTCCCGGGACACCGGGGAGCTGTTTTTT